A selection of T cell receptor beta chains follows, all from one sample in a study of blood T cell repertoires in COVID-19. The assay was immunoSEQ multiplex PCR, and TCRdb's table has in-frame clones only and misses some. The sample records a few hundred thousand clones, 80% to 90% being singletons. Sequences were obtained from PBMCs or T cells enriched from blood (not recorded which). The receptors were gathered from a woman aged 45-60 years in a cohort exposed to, infected with or recovered from COVID-19 (not recorded which). Each CDR3 is given with its conserved first and last residue.

CASSLFQRGGRGSDTQYF	TRBV5-1	TRBJ2-3
CASSRQHNSPLHF	TRBV7-8	TRBJ1-6
CAISEGLAGGIAGNTQYF	TRBV10-3	TRBJ2-3
CASSQAPSGNTIYF	TRBV4-3	TRBJ1-3
CASSPDRAKNIQYF	TRBV7-3	TRBJ2-4
CASRPTSGGGTQYF	TRBV7-3	TRBJ2-3
CASSSGGAYEQYF	TRBV11-2	TRBJ2-7
CASSETTTISPRTGAQYF	TRBV6-1	TRBJ2-3
CASSTPRDRSARATNEKLFF	TRBV9	TRBJ1-4
CASSLDGQSNQPQHF	TRBV9	TRBJ1-5
CASSSGGSYNEQFF	TRBV18	TRBJ2-1
CASRVDGNYNEQFF	TRBV7-9	TRBJ2-1
CASIPIIPGTEAFF	TRBV9	TRBJ1-1
CASSQDFTPDYGYTF	TRBV4-3	TRBJ1-2
CASSVTGSYEQYF	TRBV2	TRBJ2-7
CASSEGAGMWDTDTQYF	TRBV6-1	TRBJ2-3
CATSRRGDGTDTQYF	TRBV15	TRBJ2-3
CASNPGGSYNEQFF	TRBV10-2	TRBJ2-1
CSASDQEAGELFF	TRBV20-1	TRBJ2-2
CASSAGQGATEAFF	TRBV9	TRBJ1-1
CASSLPASSGTQYF	TRBV7-9	TRBJ2-5
CATSDFGDNTGGYTF	TRBV24-1	TRBJ1-2
CASSQDWTSAYEQYF	TRBV4-1	TRBJ2-7
CATSDFLTGGPSTDTQYF	TRBV24-1	TRBJ2-3
CASNREFRETQYF	TRBV2	TRBJ2-5
CASSTQRRTGAHEQYF	TRBV19	TRBJ2-7
CASKEPKTGGYGYTF	TRBV6-5	TRBJ1-2
CATSRDQIGRSEQYF	TRBV15	TRBJ2-7
CASSQVGTGEPYEQYF	TRBV4-2	TRBJ2-7
CASSDINQPQHF	TRBV2	TRBJ1-5
CASSQDLGQGFGYTF	TRBV3-1/TRBV3-2	TRBJ1-2
CASSKDRDTEAFF	TRBV19	TRBJ1-1
CASSFYGARMMNTEAFF	TRBV5-6	TRBJ1-1
CASSLDLDNYEQYF	TRBV7-9	TRBJ2-7
CASSPTMVVTGETQYF	TRBV11-1	TRBJ2-5
CASSVVQNTEAFF	TRBV9	TRBJ1-1
CASSPPSALRDTQYF	TRBV18	TRBJ2-3
CASGTGTSGGPRTDTQYF	TRBV3-1/TRBV3-2	TRBJ2-3
CATVTSGGAGELFF	TRBV10-2	TRBJ2-2
CASSSGQGVSEQYF	TRBV7-2	TRBJ2-7
CASSLGQRETQYF	TRBV7-2	TRBJ2-5
CAWKHPRDRDQPQHF	TRBV30	TRBJ1-5
CASSSGLSSEQFF	TRBV12-3/TRBV12-4	TRBJ2-1
CASSLSSPAGGHEQYF	TRBV27	TRBJ2-7
CASSYGQGDYEQYF	TRBV18	TRBJ2-7
CASSLAGLAGDVTQYF	TRBV5-6	TRBJ2-3
CASSASDRGHSPLHF	TRBV11-2	TRBJ1-6
CASSKAWTATNYGYTF	TRBV21-1	TRBJ1-2
CASSVDDTSSYEQYF	TRBV9	TRBJ2-7
CASSTHTGGGTEAFF	TRBV7-8	TRBJ1-1
CASTGLGYGYTF	TRBV2	TRBJ1-2
CASSFLAGGPFSSYNEQFF	TRBV28	TRBJ2-1
CASSEDGVDISTQYF	TRBV10-1	TRBJ2-3
CASRGSAGSPLHF	TRBV11-2	TRBJ1-6